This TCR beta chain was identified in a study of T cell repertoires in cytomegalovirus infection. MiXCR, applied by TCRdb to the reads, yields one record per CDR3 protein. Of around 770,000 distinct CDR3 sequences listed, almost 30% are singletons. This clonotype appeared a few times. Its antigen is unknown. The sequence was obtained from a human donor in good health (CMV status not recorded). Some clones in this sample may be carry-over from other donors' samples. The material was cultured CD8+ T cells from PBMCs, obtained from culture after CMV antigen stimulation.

CDR3 sequence reads: CAISELKVGQNTEAFF. The CDR3 DNA is TGTGCCATCAGTGAGCTCAAGGTAGGGCAGAACACTGAAGCTTTCTTT. V usage is TRBV10-3 and J usage is TRBJ1-1; unclear D gene. The CDR3 consists of 16 residues. Germline-derived CDR1 and CDR2 are ENHRY and SYGVKD. Trimming shortened V by 2 bases and J by 1 base, and 14 bases separated the two germline ends.